The 32 T cell receptor beta chains presented below share a single source sample, sequenced in a study of T cells in Graves' hyperthyroidism and ophthalmopathy. Amplified TCR beta CDR3 regions came from RNA transcripts. TCR CDR3 underwent first-round RT-PCR with the HTBI primer set. TCRdb used MiXCR to reprocess the multiplex PCR reads, holding one entry per CDR3 protein. The table includes about 700,000 distinct CDR3 sequences, 14% detected once. Sequencing was done on a sample of blood. The receptors were gathered from a woman aged 18 to 35 with Graves' hyperthyroidism.

The chain is built from TRBV2 and TRBJ1-2, with D uncertain. Germline V gives CDR1 SNHLY, CDR2 FYNNEI. The CDR3 consists of 14 residues. V gave up 1 base and J gave up 1 base, with 7 bases separating them. The CDR3 spells CASSEGHINYGYTF. The CDR3 DNA follows: TGTGCCAGCAGTGAAGGACATATTAACTATGGCTACACCTTC.

The rearrangement links TRBV12-5 to TRBJ2-1; tentatively, D is TRBD1 (7 bases). V dropped 0 bases and J dropped 0 bases, with 18 bases sitting between them. Germline loops: CDR1 LGHNT, CDR2 FRNRAP. CDR3 length: 19 amino acids. Here the CDR3 DNA reads TGTGCTAGTGGTTTGGTACTAGGAGGGGGCAAGAGCTCCTACAATGAGCAGTTCTTC. The encoded protein is CASGLVLGGGKSSYNEQFF. Full variable domain (missing parts from reference TRBV12-5 and TRBJ2-1): DARVTQTPRHKVTEMGQEVTMRCQPILGHNTVFWYRQTMMQGLELLAYFRNRAPLDDSGMPKDRFSAEMPDATLATLKIQPSEPRDSAVYFCASGLVLGGGKSSYNEQFFGPGTRLTVL.

The chain employs TRBV6-5 and TRBJ1-2; no clear D gene. Trimming pared 1 base from V and 3 bases from J, leaving 15 bases between. The CDR3 contains 16 residues. From germline, CDR1 is MNHEY and CDR2 SVGAGI. Here the CDR3 reads CASSYFLRNPDYGYTF. CDR3 DNA sequence: TGTGCCAGCAGTTACTTCCTAAGGAACCCCGACTATGGCTACACCTTC.

V usage is TRBV12-3 or TRBV12-4 and J usage is TRBJ2-1, with a possible D match to TRBD1 (5 bases). Trimming took 1 base from V and 6 from J, leaving 7 bases between them. The CDR3 consists of 13 residues. The CDR3 region has the DNA TGTGCCAGCAGTTTAGGACAGCTCAATGAGCAGTTCTTC. It encodes CASSLGQLNEQFF.

Ten or more counts support this clonotype. The genes are TRBV7-9 and TRBJ2-1, with 8 bases matching TRBD2. The CDR3 consists of 16 residues. The ends lost 0 bases at V and 3 bases at J; junction bases unmatched: 4. Germline V gene data show CDR1 as SEHNR and CDR2 as FQNEAQ (reference sequence). This chain's CDR3 is CASSLARGTSYNEQFF. Here the CDR3 DNA reads TGTGCCAGCAGCTTAGCTAGGGGGACTAGCTACAATGAGCAGTTCTTC. Filled out from reference TRBV7-9 and TRBJ2-1, the complete variable domain reads DTGVSQNPRHKITKRGQNVTFRCDPISEHNRLYWYRQTLGQGPEFLTYFQNEAQLEKSRLLSDRFSAERPKGSFSTLEIQRTEQGDSAMYLCASSLARGTSYNEQFFGPGTRLTVL.

The sample holds many counts of this clonotype. This sequence joins TRBV3-1 and TRBJ2-2, with D uncertain. Germline CDR1 is LGHDT and CDR2 is YNNKEL (reference sequence). V lost 1 base, J lost 6 bases, and 21 bases lay in between. CDR3 length: 18 residues. CDR3 DNA: TGTGCCAGCAGCCAAGTTCCCCGGATCCACCCTAACCCCGGGGAGCTGTTTTTT. It specifies CASSQVPRIHPNPGELFF.

In its sample, this clonotype was seen a few times. This chain joins TRBV10-3 and TRBJ2-7; 7 bases fit TRBD2. J was trimmed by 0 bases and V by 6 bases; bases with no gene match: 8. The CDR3 sequence is 15 residues long. Germline lookup yields CDR1 ENHRY and CDR2 SYGVKD. CDR3 coding DNA: TGTGCCATCAGGGCCCTAGCGGAGAGCTCCTACGAGCAGTACTTC. Translating it yields CAIRALAESSYEQYF.

This chain joins TRBV7-9 and TRBJ1-1; 7 bases map to TRBD1. The CDR3 is made up of 15 amino acids. The ends lost 7 bases at V and 6 bases at J; junction bases unmatched: 14. Germline assignment: CDR1 SEHNR and CDR2 FQNEAQ (reference sequence). The CDR3 loop is CASTLKGGVEAEAFF. The CDR3 region has the DNA TGTGCCAGCACCCTAAAAGGGGGCGTGGAGGCTGAAGCTTTCTTT.

This clonotype turned up a few times. This chain joins TRBV10-3 and TRBJ2-7; 7 bases fit TRBD1. This CDR3 contains 14 residues. CDR1 ENHRY and CDR2 SYGVKD come from the germline V gene. J lost 6 bases, V lost 2 bases, and 7 bases had no gene match. CDR3 sequence: CAISEATQGSEQYF. CDR3 bases: TGTGCCATCAGTGAGGCCACACAGGGGTCCGAGCAGTACTTC.

This clonotype has at least ten counts. The rearrangement uses TRBV3-1 and TRBJ1-2; D possibly corresponds to TRBD1 (5 bases). V shed 1 base and J shed 4 bases, with 10 bases lying between them. Germline CDR1 and CDR2: LGHDT and YNNKEL (reference sequence). The CDR3 runs 14 residues. The CDR3 sequence: CASSQGTGGYGYTF. Written as DNA, the CDR3 is TGTGCCAGCAGCCAAGGAACAGGCGGCTATGGCTACACCTTC. Using reference TRBV3-1 and TRBJ1-2 for the parts outside the CDR3, the full variable domain is DTAVSQTPKYLVTQMGNDKSIKCEQNLGHDTMYWYKQDSKKFLKIMFSYNNKELIINETVPNRFSPKSPDKAHLNLHINSLELGDSAVYFCASSQGTGGYGYTFGSGTRLTVV.

The chain employs TRBV20-1 and TRBJ2-7, with D possibly matching TRBD2 (6 bases). Germline V gives CDR1 DFQATT, CDR2 SNEGSKA (reference sequence). V was clipped by 4 bases and J by 2 bases, with 15 bases between them. This CDR3 has 14 amino acids. The CDR3 DNA sequence: TGCAGTGCTATGGGGACTCCGGGGGCCTACGAGCAGTACTTC. Translating gives CSAMGTPGAYEQYF.

This clonotype was seen more than once but under ten times. The junction departs from germline at one end; a sequencing error may be responsible. J is TRBJ2-4 and V is TRBV12-3 or TRBV12-4; D is tentatively TRBD1 or TRBD2 (5 bases each). The CDR3 is made up of 13 amino acids. Written as DNA, the CDR3 is TGTGCCAGCGGTTTATCGGGGACGCACATTCAGTACTTC. This codes for CASGLSGTHIQYF.

The chain is built from TRBV29-1 and TRBJ2-7; 10 bases align to TRBD2. CDR1 is SQVTM and CDR2 is ANQGSEA in the germline V gene. After removal of 6 bases from V and 6 bases from J, the junction contained 8 bases not matched to a gene. This CDR3 has 13 residues. CDR3 nucleotides: TGCAGCGTGGCCCGGGGACTAGCGACCGAGCAGTACTTC. As protein: CSVARGLATEQYF.

This chain uses TRBV28 with TRBJ2-3; perhaps D is TRBD1 or TRBD2 (5 bases each). Germline values: CDR1 MDHEN, CDR2 SYDVKM. CDR3 length: 13 amino acids. V shed 8 bases and J shed 0 bases, with 9 bases lying between them. The CDR3: CASRGVSTDTQYF. Written as DNA, the CDR3 is TGTGCCAGCCGGGGCGTTAGCACAGATACGCAGTATTTT.

This clonotype was seen only a few times. V and J are TRBV4-2 and TRBJ2-1; D remains unclear. Germline CDR1 and CDR2: LGHNA and YNFKEQ. The CDR3 extends over 17 amino acids. Trimming stripped 0 bases from V and 5 bases from J, with 17 bases between. The CDR3 protein is CASSQDQSELPHNEQFF. Here the CDR3 DNA reads TGTGCCAGCAGCCAAGATCAAAGCGAACTCCCACACAATGAGCAGTTCTTC.

Ten or more counts support this clonotype. This chain connects TRBV20-1 to TRBJ1-2; D perhaps matches TRBD1 (6 bases). Germline V CDR1 and CDR2: DFQATT, SNEGSKA (reference sequence). The CDR3 has 16 residues. Trimming shortened V by 0 bases and J by 8 bases, and 22 bases separated the two germline ends. The chain's CDR3 is CSARELQGPRGRGYTF. CDR3 bases: TGCAGTGCTAGAGAGTTGCAGGGCCCTCGGGGGCGGGGCTACACCTTC.

V is TRBV20-1 and J is TRBJ2-7, with 15 bases aligning to TRBD2. The germline CDR1 and CDR2 sequences are DFQATT and SNEGSKA (reference sequence). This CDR3 spans 13 amino acids. Germline trimming cut 7 bases from V and 7 bases from J; bases unmatched to any gene: 5. As DNA, the CDR3 is TGCAGTGGTGGACTAGCGGGAGGGTGGGAGCAGTACTTC. Translating it yields CSGGLAGGWEQYF.

There are many counts of this clonotype. The rearrangement links TRBV12-3 or TRBV12-4 to TRBJ1-6; no definite D call. The CDR3 is 13 residues long. Trimming pared 5 bases from V and 2 bases from J, leaving 4 bases between. CDR3 sequence reads: CASSPAYNSPLHF. The CDR3 DNA is TGTGCCAGCAGTCCGGCCTATAATTCACCCCTCCACTTT.

This clonotype came up once. The rearrangement links TRBV30 to TRBJ1-5, with a weak D call TRBD1 (6 bases). Trimming removed 3 bases at V and 2 bases at J, with 11 bases between. Germline-derived CDR1 and CDR2 are GTSNPN and SVGIG (reference sequence). CDR3 size: 14 residues. The CDR3 region has the DNA TGTGCCTGGAGGGCCGACAGGTGCAATCAGCCCCAGCATTTT. It codes for CAWRADRCNQPQHF.

The sample holds a few counts of this clonotype. The rearrangement joins TRBV5-1 to TRBJ2-1; 8 nucleotides match TRBD2. The CDR3 is made up of 16 amino acids. CDR1 is SGHRS, CDR2 YFSETQ, per germline. V gave up 1 base and J gave up 7 bases; unmatched junction bases: 10. CDR3 sequence reads: CASSLPTGGHRNEQFF. The CDR3 nucleotides are TGCGCCAGCAGCTTGCCGACGGGAGGGCATAGGAATGAGCAGTTCTTC.

This clonotype was seen a handful of times. The chain is built from TRBV2 and TRBJ2-4, with D possibly called TRBD1 or TRBD2 (7 bases each). The V gene lost 7 bases and the J gene lost 8 bases, with 15 bases spanning the gap. The CDR3 has 13 residues. Germline-derived CDR1 and CDR2 are SNHLY and FYNNEI. CDR3 nucleotide sequence: TGTGCCAGCACGGGGGGACAGTCATACATTCAGTACTTC. Its translation is CASTGGQSYIQYF.

This chain connects TRBV7-9 to TRBJ2-5, with D perhaps TRBD1 or TRBD2 (5 bases each). CDR3 size: 17 residues. Germline V gives CDR1 SEHNR, CDR2 FQNEAQ (reference sequence). V dropped 5 bases and J dropped 5 bases, with 24 bases sitting between them. In nucleotides, the CDR3 is TGTGCCAGCAGCCCCGCCCCTGGCAGAAGGGGACGGGAGACCCAGTACTTC. Translation: CASSPAPGRRGRETQYF.

This clonotype was counted many times. This chain uses TRBV18 with TRBJ2-1; 10 positions agree with TRBD1. CDR3 length: 14 amino acids. Germline V gene sequence: CDR1 KGHSH, CDR2 LQKENI. After removal of 2 bases from V and 6 bases from J, the junction contained 1 base not matched to a gene. DNA of the CDR3: TGTGCCAGCTCACCATGGGACAGGGGCAATGAGCAGTTCTTC. Translating it yields CASSPWDRGNEQFF.

The sample holds many counts of this clonotype. This sequence joins TRBV6-1 and TRBJ1-5; the D gene is possibly TRBD1 (5 bases). The V end lost 5 bases, the J end lost 10 bases, and 24 bases lay between the germline ends. The CDR3 covers 16 residues. Germline V gene sequence: CDR1 MNHNS, CDR2 SASEGT. CDR3 region: CASSPVSTGLISPQHF. DNA for the CDR3: TGTGCCAGCAGTCCCGTTAGTACGGGGCTAATCAGCCCCCAGCATTTT.

This clonotype was seen at least ten times. This chain connects TRBV20-1 to TRBJ1-5; D gene unclear. This CDR3 contains 14 residues. Germline V gene sequence: CDR1 DFQATT, CDR2 SNEGSKA (reference sequence). Trimming left V 6 bases short and J 2 bases short, with 14 bases between. CDR3 sequence: CSASSAQGNQPQHF. In nucleotides, the CDR3 is TGCAGTGCAAGTTCGGCCCAAGGCAATCAGCCCCAGCATTTT.

This clonotype was seen only a few times. The rearrangement joins TRBV7-2 to TRBJ2-3; 11 bases fit TRBD1. CDR1 is SGHTA and CDR2 is FQGNSA in the germline V gene. V shed 5 bases, J shed 3 bases, and the junction held 4 bases outside the gene matches. The CDR3 runs to 15 residues. The CDR3 DNA sequence: TGTGCCAGCAGCCTACGGGACAGGGGGACAGATACGCAGTATTTT. It encodes CASSLRDRGTDTQYF. The entire variable domain, with the rest obtained from reference TRBV7-2 and TRBJ2-3, is as follows: GAGVSQSPSNKVTEKGKDVELRCDPISGHTALYWYRQSLGQGLEFLIYFQGNSAPDKSGLPSDRFSAERTGGSVSTLTIQRTQQEDSAVYLCASSLRDRGTDTQYFGPGTRLTVL.

This clonotype was seen only a few times. V usage is TRBV6-1 and J usage is TRBJ1-2; tentative D call: TRBD1 (6 bases). Looked up from germline, CDR1 is MNHNS and CDR2 is SASEGT. The CDR3 extends over 17 amino acids. Trimming stripped 5 bases from V and 6 bases from J, with 25 bases between. CDR3 protein: CASSSFPTFVRTDGYTF. DNA of the CDR3: TGTGCCAGCAGTTCCTTTCCTACATTTGTCCGGACAGATGGCTACACCTTC.

This clonotype has just a few counts. This sequence joins TRBV6-2 or TRBV6-3 and TRBJ2-3; D may be TRBD1 or TRBD2 (5 bases each). The CDR3 contains 16 residues. Per germline, CDR1 MNHEY and CDR2 SVGEGT. Trimming pared 5 bases from V and 0 bases from J, leaving 15 bases between. This CDR3 reads CASSGRDTGSTDTQYF. CDR3 bases: TGTGCCAGCAGTGGCCGGGATACAGGAAGCACAGATACGCAGTATTTT.

The chain couples TRBV7-9 to TRBJ2-7, with TRBD1 identical over 11 bases. The V gene end was trimmed by 4 bases and the J gene end by 1 base; junction bases not matched to a gene: 6. Germline assignment: CDR1 SEHNR and CDR2 FQNEAQ (reference sequence). This CDR3 comprises 16 residues. DNA of the CDR3: TGTGCCAGCAGCTCTACCGGGACAGGGGGGTCCTACGAGCAGTACTTC. Translation gives CASSSTGTGGSYEQYF.

This clonotype was seen repeatedly, ten times or more. V and J are TRBV2 and TRBJ2-1; the match to TRBD2 covers 8 bases. Germline assignment: CDR1 SNHLY and CDR2 FYNNEI. V shed 7 bases and J 8 bases; nucleotides not matched to a gene: 7. The CDR3 is made up of 13 amino acids. The CDR3 is CASNLAGLDEQFF. CDR3 nucleotide sequence: TGTGCCAGCAACCTAGCGGGTTTAGATGAGCAGTTCTTC.

This clonotype has at least ten counts. V is TRBV20-1 and J is TRBJ2-1; the match to TRBD2 covers 10 bases. Germline values: CDR1 DFQATT, CDR2 SNEGSKA (reference sequence). The CDR3 loop spans 15 amino acids. V gave up 5 bases and J gave up 7 bases; unmatched junction bases: 11. The CDR3, as DNA: TGCAGTGCTTTCTCTCCAGCGGGAGGGACGAATGAGCAGTTCTTC. Translation: CSAFSPAGGTNEQFF.

This chain joins TRBV12-3 or TRBV12-4 and TRBJ2-7, with 9 bases aligning to TRBD2. V lost 1 base to trimming and J lost 5 bases; unmatched junction nucleotides: 12. There are 17 residues in the CDR3. CDR3 DNA: TGTGCCAGCAGTTTAGGGCGTGGGCTAGCGGGAAGGGACGAGCAGTACTTC. Translating gives CASSLGRGLAGRDEQYF.